This T cell receptor beta chain was identified in a study of OX40 agonist ivuxolimab in advanced cancers. Overall study findings and caveats: The study observed clonal expansion of CD4+ and CD8+ blood T cells by week 6 at 0.1 to 3.0 mg/kg.

Repertoires were generated with immunoSEQ multiplex PCR, while TCRdb's copy carries only in-frame clones and drops some. This repertoire shows 15,000 or so clones, roughly four fifths found once; its top ten account for 2% to 2.5%. Concerning this clone itself: Antigen unknown.

The sample consisted of CD4+ or CD8+ T cells sorted from blood, taken in a trial of the OX40 agonist ivuxolimab. This receptor was obtained from an adult with an advanced solid tumor such as melanoma, head and neck, liver or kidney cancer.

The DNA for the CDR3 is TGCGCCAGCAGCCCTGCTTACAGGGAGGATGAAAAACTGTTTTTT. This gives the protein CASSPAYREDEKLFF. The chain uses TRBV5-1 and TRBJ1-4; maybe TRBD1 (6 bases). V lost 4 bases and J lost 6, with 16 bases in between. CDR3 length: 15 residues. Germline V gives CDR1 SGHRS, CDR2 YFSETQ.